This is a list of T cell receptor beta chains from one sample in a study of blood T cell repertoires in COVID-19. Measured with immunoSEQ multiplex PCR; TCRdb has only the in-frame clones, and not every one. The sample yields more than 150,000 clones, about four fifths seen once. Material: peripheral blood. The source is a woman aged 80 or over with COVID-19, enrolled during active disease. Both conserved end residues are part of each CDR3. Fields, in order: CDR3 protein, V gene.

CDR3aa: CSVRDKSSYEQYF
v_gene: TRBV29-1

CDR3aa: CASSQVFQGTTNYGYTF
v_gene: TRBV4-3

CDR3aa: CSVEGAGGYTF
v_gene: TRBV29-1

CDR3aa: CASSLRPYRGETQYF
v_gene: TRBV27

CDR3aa: CSARAGLEAFF
v_gene: TRBV20-1

CDR3aa: CASSYSYRNTEAFF
v_gene: TRBV6-5

CDR3aa: CASRTDVYGYTF
v_gene: TRBV6-5

CDR3aa: CASSSGGLRSPLHF
v_gene: TRBV7-9

CDR3aa: CASSNGNQPQHF
v_gene: TRBV7-9

CDR3aa: CASTKNRLNTGELFF
v_gene: TRBV7-9

CDR3aa: CASSAGPSYEQYF
v_gene: TRBV2

CDR3aa: CATSDSGQGASKNIQYF
v_gene: TRBV24-1

CDR3aa: CSASYWDRGLGGYTF
v_gene: TRBV20-1

CDR3aa: CASSSSTPPRYEQYF
v_gene: TRBV6-5

CDR3aa: CASSSRTGDNSPLHF
v_gene: TRBV5-1

CDR3aa: CASSELGVAGEETQYF
v_gene: TRBV6-1

CDR3aa: CASRFSGDNEQFF
v_gene: TRBV28

CDR3aa: CASSRRTGPYNEQFF
v_gene: TRBV19

CDR3aa: CASSLGGANEQFF
v_gene: TRBV7-2

CDR3aa: CAWSVDPVSSGNTIYF
v_gene: TRBV30

CDR3aa: CAISERGQGYYGYTF
v_gene: TRBV10-3

CDR3aa: CASSENKNYGYTF
v_gene: TRBV2